The 2 T cell receptor beta chains below were found in one sample sequenced in a study of cytomegalovirus exposure and HLA in healthy donors. It was with 60 Vbeta and 13 Jbeta primers that the PCR ran. Assay used: immunoSEQ multiplex PCR; TCRdb lists only in-frame clones, some missing. The table has about 210,000 clones, more than 70% seen once. The sample consisted of PBMCs. The receptors shown here come from a boy between 5 and 17 years old in good health and CMV-seronegative.

This sequence joins TRBV5-4 and TRBJ2-3; TRBD2 matches 12 bases. The CDR3 extends over 19 amino acids. Germline values: CDR1 SGHNT, CDR2 YYREEE (reference sequence). The V gene end was trimmed by 0 bases and the J gene end by 0 bases; junction bases not matched to a gene: 8. The CDR3 sequence: CASSLGLAGGSLSTDTQYF. CDR3 in DNA: TGTGCCAGCAGCTTGGGCCTAGCGGGGGGGTCTTTGAGCACAGATACGCAGTATTTT.

This chain uses TRBV29-1 with TRBJ2-1; D is unresolved. Germline lookup yields CDR1 SQVTM and CDR2 ANQGSEA. Trimming cost V 5 bases and J 9 bases, with 8 bases left between them. This CDR3 spans 10 amino acids. As DNA, the CDR3 is TGCAGCGTTAGGTGGGCTGAGCAGTTCTTC. The encoded protein is CSVRWAEQFF.